The rows below give T cell receptor beta chains drawn from one sample of a study of blood T cell repertoires in COVID-19. Sequencing used immunoSEQ multiplex PCR; TCRdb keeps in-frame clones, though not all of them. The repertoire has 85,000 to 100,000 clones, 70% to 90% of them found once; the top ten carry around 2%. Material: peripheral blood. These receptors were collected from a man aged 50 to 59 with COVID-19, enrolled during active disease. The CDR3 runs from the conserved cysteine through the conserved F or W. The order of the fields is V gene, clone size, J gene, D gene, CDR3 protein, CDR3 DNA. D genes are given only for firm matches. Expanded clones get a size class; other rows say once, few or many, or leave the size out.

TRBV12-1,.,TRBJ2-1,.,CASSFGGRGLGAGNEQFF,TGTGCCAGCAGCTTTGGAGGCAGGGGACTAGGTGCGGGGAATGAGCAGTTCTTC
TRBV6-4,.,TRBJ2-3,TRBD2,CASSEGPSGGPDTQYF,TGTGCCAGCAGTGAGGGCCCTAGCGGGGGGCCAGATACGCAGTATTTT
TRBV4-2,.,TRBJ2-3,.,CASSQRTDTDTQYF,TGTGCCAGCAGCCAACGTACAGACACAGATACGCAGTATTTT
TRBV24-1,.,TRBJ1-5,.,CATSDWDTNQPQHF,TGTGCCACCAGTGATTGGGACACCAATCAGCCCCAGCATTTT
TRBV30,.,TRBJ1-6,.,CAWSVRPRTHYNSPLHF,TGTGCCTGGAGTGTAAGGCCCCGGACACACTATAATTCACCCCTCCACTTT
TRBV7-9,.,TRBJ1-1,.,CASSFDRRATEAFF,TGTGCCAGCAGCTTCGATCGAAGAGCCACTGAAGCTTTCTTT
TRBV6-5,once,TRBJ2-5,TRBD1,CASSPDRGVQAQYF,TGTGCCAGCAGTCCGGACAGGGGAGTACAGGCCCAGTACTTC
TRBV7-9,.,TRBJ2-3,.,CASSQPGGQGTQYF,TGTGCCAGCAGCCAGCCGGGGGGTCAGGGGACGCAGTATTTT
TRBV14,.,TRBJ2-7,.,CASSHNNYEQYF,TGTGCCAGCAGTCACAACAACTACGAGCAGTACTTC
TRBV9,.,TRBJ2-1,TRBD1,CASNPTGGYNEQFF,TGTGCCAGCAACCCGACAGGGGGATACAATGAGCAGTTCTTC
TRBV4-3,.,TRBJ2-1,TRBD1,CASSRTGELEQFF,TGCGCCAGCAGCCGCACAGGGGAGCTTGAGCAGTTCTTC
TRBV15,.,TRBJ1-5,.,CATSRDLQISNQPQHF,TGTGCCACCAGCAGAGATCTACAGATTAGCAATCAGCCCCAGCATTTT
TRBV3-1/TRBV3-2,.,TRBJ1-1,.,CASSLRGSVSEAFF,TGTGCCAGCAGCCTAAGGGGGTCCGTTTCTGAAGCTTTCTTT
TRBV5-4,.,TRBJ2-5,.,CASSLVGGQETQYF,TGTGCCAGCAGCTTGGTCGGGGGCCAAGAGACCCAGTACTTC
TRBV6-5,.,TRBJ1-1,TRBD1,CASSSIGQGEAFF,TGTGCCAGCAGTTCGATCGGACAGGGTGAAGCTTTCTTT
TRBV6-5,.,TRBJ2-3,TRBD2,CASSPTSGKSNTQYF,TGTGCCAGCAGCCCCACTAGCGGGAAGTCAAATACGCAGTATTTT
TRBV6-5,.,TRBJ1-2,TRBD1,CASSRDRGYGYTF,TGTGCCAGCAGCCGCGACAGGGGCTATGGCTACACCTTC
TRBV10-3,.,TRBJ2-3,TRBD2,CAIEDGTSGGAAYF,TGTGCCATCGAGGATGGGACTAGCGGGGGGGCCGCGTATTTT
TRBV10-3,.,TRBJ1-2,.,CAFSQDPTYGYTF,TGTGCCTTTTCCCAGGATCCGACCTATGGCTACACCTTC
TRBV28,.,TRBJ1-5,.,CASSPGGVGNQPQHF,TGTGCCAGCAGCCCGGGGGGGGTGGGCAATCAGCCCCAGCATTTT
TRBV6-6,.,TRBJ1-6,TRBD1,CASSRQGQGSSPLHF,TGTGCCAGCAGCCGCCAGGGACAGGGGTCTTCACCCCTCCACTTT
TRBV7-2,.,TRBJ2-7,TRBD1,CASSRTGGLGSYEQYF,TGTGCCAGCAGCAGGACAGGGGGTCTAGGGTCCTACGAGCAGTACTTC
TRBV2,.,TRBJ1-3,.,CASSTGDSGNTIYF,TGTGCCAGCAGCACCGGGGACTCTGGAAACACCATATATTTT
TRBV6-6,.,TRBJ2-5,.,CASSYPQGGKETQYF,TGTGCCAGCAGTTACCCGCAGGGGGGTAAAGAGACCCAGTACTTC
TRBV6-5,.,TRBJ1-6,.,CASRNDQGYGSPLHF,TGTGCCAGCAGAAATGACCAGGGGTACGGTTCACCCCTCCACTTT
TRBV7-9,once,TRBJ1-2,.,CASSLSDRNYGYTF,TGTGCCAGCAGCTTATCCGACAGGAACTATGGCTACACCTTC
TRBV7-2,.,TRBJ2-3,TRBD2,CASSLGLAQYF,TGTGCCAGCAGCCTGGGACTAGCGCAGTATTTT
TRBV24-1,.,TRBJ1-2,.,CATSDFRGTGYTF,TGTGCCACCAGTGATTTTCGGGGGACGGGTTACACCTTC
TRBV6-6,.,TRBJ1-5,.,CASSLNTNQPQHF,TGTGCCAGCAGTCTAAACACGAATCAGCCCCAGCATTTT
TRBV30,.,TRBJ1-1,.,CAWSVVAGTEAFF,TGTGCCTGGAGTGTAGTTGCGGGCACTGAAGCTTTCTTT
TRBV3-1/TRBV3-2,.,TRBJ1-1,.,CASSQEYRVGTEAFF,TGTGCCAGCAGCCAAGAATACAGGGTCGGGACTGAAGCTTTCTTT
TRBV7-2,.,TRBJ2-2,.,CASTINTGELFF,TGTGCCAGCACCATCAACACCGGGGAGCTGTTTTTT
TRBV7-9,few,TRBJ2-7,.,CASSPRERSYEQYF,TGTGCCAGCAGCCCCCGGGAACGTTCCTACGAGCAGTACTTC
TRBV7-3,once,TRBJ1-1,TRBD1,CASSLDRGGTEAFF,TGTGCCAGCAGCCTCGACAGGGGCGGCACTGAAGCTTTCTTT
TRBV12-3/TRBV12-4,many,TRBJ2-7,.,CASSPGQYEQYF,TGTGCCAGCAGCCCCGGACAGTACGAGCAGTACTTC
TRBV24-1,.,TRBJ2-3,.,CATSAGLGGDSTDTQYF,TGTGCCACCAGTGCTGGGCTGGGCGGGGATAGCACAGATACGCAGTATTTT
TRBV20-1,.,TRBJ1-2,TRBD1,CSAGQGGYTF,TGCAGTGCTGGACAGGGTGGCTACACCTTC
TRBV15,.,TRBJ1-1,.,CATKVLPGVTEAFF,TGTGCCACCAAAGTATTACCGGGAGTCACTGAAGCTTTCTTT
TRBV7-8,.,TRBJ2-1,TRBD2,CASSLRLGTSLDEQFF,TGTGCCAGCAGCTTAAGGCTGGGGACTAGCTTGGATGAGCAGTTCTTC
TRBV28,.,TRBJ2-7,.,CASSLEYEQYF,TGTGCCAGCAGTTTGGAGTACGAGCAGTACTTC